These T cell receptor beta chains were read from a single sample in a study of CD8 T cells in ankylosing spondylitis. TCRdb redid the calling of the 5' RACE reads with MiXCR, one entry per CDR3 protein. This table holds 700,000 to 850,000 distinct CDR3 sequences, approximately 10% found once. The sequencing sample was made of blood, either unsorted or a sorted T cell fraction (not recorded which). The origin of the receptors is a male donor with ankylosing spondylitis. Each CDR3 is given with its conserved first and last residue. D genes are given only for firm matches. Size values are once, few and many counts, or a class for expanded clones, and some rows have none.

TRBJ1-1 | few | TRBV28 | - | CASSSTNTEAFF | TGTGCCAGCAGTTCTACCAACACTGAAGCTTTCTTT
TRBJ2-5 | - | TRBV6-1 | - | CASSEGSLTQYF | TGTGCCAGCAGTGAAGGCTCCCTGACCCAGTACTTC
TRBJ1-1 | many | TRBV7-2 | - | CASSLGPTNTEAFF | TGTGCCAGCAGCTTAGGACCAACGAACACTGAAGCTTTCTTT
TRBJ2-3 | many | TRBV4-2 | - | CASSQALEAQYF | TGTGCCAGCAGCCAAGCGCTAGAGGCGCAGTATTTT
TRBJ1-2 | many | TRBV7-2 | - | CASSLIQGYGYTF | TGTGCCAGCAGCTTAATACAGGGCTATGGCTACACCTTC
TRBJ2-7 | few | TRBV7-2 | - | CASSASWWADHYEQYF | TGTGCCAGCAGCGCTAGCTGGTGGGCAGATCACTACGAGCAGTACTTC
TRBJ1-1 | few | TRBV4-1 | - | CASSQSLQGEAFF | TGCGCCAGCAGCCAGTCCTTACAGGGAGAAGCTTTCTTT
TRBJ2-1 | - | TRBV24-1 | TRBD2 | CATSDAPTSDYNEQFF | TGTGCCACCAGTGATGCCCCGACTAGCGACTACAATGAGCAGTTCTTC
TRBJ2-5 | many | TRBV20-1 | TRBD1 | CSAPRRDRDQETQYF | TGCAGTGCCCCTCGCCGGGACAGGGACCAAGAGACCCAGTACTTC
TRBJ2-3 | - | TRBV28 | - | CASTPAGFSTDTQYF | TGTGCCAGCACGCCAGCGGGCTTTAGCACAGATACGCAGTATTTT
TRBJ1-1 | few | TRBV10-2 | - | CASRTREGTEAFF | TGCGCCAGCAGGACTCGTGAGGGCACTGAAGCTTTCTTT
TRBJ2-1 | - | TRBV7-2 | TRBD1 | CASSLNPGQAQFF | TGTGCCAGCAGCCTTAACCCGGGACAGGCACAGTTCTTC